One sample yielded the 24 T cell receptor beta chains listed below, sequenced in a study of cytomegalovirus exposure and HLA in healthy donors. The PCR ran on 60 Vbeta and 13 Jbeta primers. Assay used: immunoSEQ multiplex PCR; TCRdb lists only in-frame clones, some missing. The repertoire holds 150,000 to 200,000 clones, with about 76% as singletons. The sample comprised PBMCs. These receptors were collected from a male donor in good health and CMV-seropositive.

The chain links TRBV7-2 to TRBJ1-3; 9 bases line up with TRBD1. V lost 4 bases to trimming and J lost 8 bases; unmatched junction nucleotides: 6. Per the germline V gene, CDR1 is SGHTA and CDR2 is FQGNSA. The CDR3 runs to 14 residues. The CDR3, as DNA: TGTGCCAGCAGCTCCACAGGGGGCTTTGACACCATATATTTT. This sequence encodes CASSSTGGFDTIYF.

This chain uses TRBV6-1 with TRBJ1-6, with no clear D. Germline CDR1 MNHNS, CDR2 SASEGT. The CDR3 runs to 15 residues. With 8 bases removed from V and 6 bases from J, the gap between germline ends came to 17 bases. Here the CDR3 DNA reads TGTGCCAGCTCCTGGGAGGCCGGCTCTAATTCACCCCTCCACTTT. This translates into CASSWEAGSNSPLHF.

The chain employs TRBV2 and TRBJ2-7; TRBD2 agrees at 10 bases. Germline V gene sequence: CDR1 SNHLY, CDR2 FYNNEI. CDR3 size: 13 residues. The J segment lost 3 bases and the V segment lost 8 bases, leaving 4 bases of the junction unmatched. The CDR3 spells CASSSGGYYEQYF. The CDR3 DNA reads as TGTGCCAGCTCTAGCGGGGGTTACTACGAGCAGTACTTC.

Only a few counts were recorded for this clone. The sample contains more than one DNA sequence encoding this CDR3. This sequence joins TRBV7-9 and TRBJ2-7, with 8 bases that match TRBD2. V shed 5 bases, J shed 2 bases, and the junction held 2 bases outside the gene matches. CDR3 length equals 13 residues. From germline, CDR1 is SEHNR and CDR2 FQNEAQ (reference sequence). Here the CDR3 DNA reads TGTGCCAGCAGCCCGGGGGGGCCCTACGAGCAGTACTTC. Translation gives CASSPGGPYEQYF.

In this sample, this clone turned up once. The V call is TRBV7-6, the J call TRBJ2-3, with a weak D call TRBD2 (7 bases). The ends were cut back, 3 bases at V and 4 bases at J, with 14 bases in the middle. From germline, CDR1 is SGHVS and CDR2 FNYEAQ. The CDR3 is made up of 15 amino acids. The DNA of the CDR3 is TGTGCCAGCAGCTTTGGGTGGGGGGGCTCAGATACGCAGTATTTT. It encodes CASSFGWGGSDTQYF. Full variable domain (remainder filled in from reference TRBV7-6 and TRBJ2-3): GAGVSQSPRYKVTKRGQDVALRCDPISGHVSLYWYRQALGQGPEFLTYFNYEAQQDKSGLPNDRFSAERPEGSISTLTIQRTEQRDSAMYRCASSFGWGGSDTQYFGPGTRLTVL.

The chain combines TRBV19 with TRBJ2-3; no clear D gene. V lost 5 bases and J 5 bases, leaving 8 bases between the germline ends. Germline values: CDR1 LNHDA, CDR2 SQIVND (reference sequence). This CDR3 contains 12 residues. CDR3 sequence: CASSVTGDTQYF. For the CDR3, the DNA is TGTGCCAGTAGTGTGACGGGAGATACGCAGTATTTT.

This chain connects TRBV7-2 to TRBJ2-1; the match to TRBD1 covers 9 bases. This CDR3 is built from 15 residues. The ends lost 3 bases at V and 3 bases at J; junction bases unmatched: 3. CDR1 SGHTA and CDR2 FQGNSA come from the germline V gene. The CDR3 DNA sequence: TGTGCCAGCAGCTTGGGGACAGGGTTCTACAATGAGCAGTTCTTC. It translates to CASSLGTGFYNEQFF.

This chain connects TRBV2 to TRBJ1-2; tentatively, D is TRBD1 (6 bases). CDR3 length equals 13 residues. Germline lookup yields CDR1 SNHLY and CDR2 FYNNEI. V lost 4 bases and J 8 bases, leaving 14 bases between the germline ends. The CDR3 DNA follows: TGTGCCAGCAGTGGGGACATTACCACCGGCTACACCTTC. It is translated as CASSGDITTGYTF.

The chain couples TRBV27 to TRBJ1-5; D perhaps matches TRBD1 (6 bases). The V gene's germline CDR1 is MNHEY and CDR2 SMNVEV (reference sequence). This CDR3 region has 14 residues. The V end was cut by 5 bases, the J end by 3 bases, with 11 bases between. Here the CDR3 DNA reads TGTGCCAGCAGTCCCGGGGACATCAATCAGCCCCAGCATTTT. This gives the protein CASSPGDINQPQHF.

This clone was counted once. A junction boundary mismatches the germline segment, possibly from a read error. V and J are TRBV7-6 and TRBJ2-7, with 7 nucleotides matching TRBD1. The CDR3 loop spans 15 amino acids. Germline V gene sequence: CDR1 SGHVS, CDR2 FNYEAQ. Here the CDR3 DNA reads TGTGCTAGCAGCTTAGCGCCCCAGAGTGACAGGGTTCAGTACTTC. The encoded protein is CASSLAPQSDRVQYF. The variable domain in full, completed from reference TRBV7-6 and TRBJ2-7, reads GAGVSQSPRYKVTKRGQDVALRCDPISGHVSLYWYRQALGQGPEFLTYFNYEAQQDKSGLPNDRFSAERPEGSISTLTIQRTEQRDSAMYRCASSLAPQSDRVQYFGPGTRLTVT.

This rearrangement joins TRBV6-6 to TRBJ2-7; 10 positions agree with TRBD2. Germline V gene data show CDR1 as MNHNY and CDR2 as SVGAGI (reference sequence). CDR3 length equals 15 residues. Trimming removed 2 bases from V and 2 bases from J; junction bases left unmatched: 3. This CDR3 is CASSYPSGGAYEQYF. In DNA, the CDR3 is TGTGCCAGCAGTTACCCCAGCGGGGGGGCCTACGAGCAGTACTTC.

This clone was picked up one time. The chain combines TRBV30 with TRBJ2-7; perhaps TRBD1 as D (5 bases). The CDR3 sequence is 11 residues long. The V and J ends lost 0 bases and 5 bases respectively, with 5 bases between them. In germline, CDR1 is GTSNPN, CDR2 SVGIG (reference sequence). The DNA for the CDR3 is TGTGCCTGGAGTGTCAGGGACGAGCAGTACTTC. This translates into CAWSVRDEQYF.

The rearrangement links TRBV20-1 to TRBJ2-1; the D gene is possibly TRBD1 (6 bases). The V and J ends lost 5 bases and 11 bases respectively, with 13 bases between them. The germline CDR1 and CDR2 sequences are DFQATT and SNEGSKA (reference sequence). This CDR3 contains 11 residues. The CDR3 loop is CSAETGPKQFF. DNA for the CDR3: TGCAGTGCTGAAACAGGGCCGAAGCAGTTCTTC.

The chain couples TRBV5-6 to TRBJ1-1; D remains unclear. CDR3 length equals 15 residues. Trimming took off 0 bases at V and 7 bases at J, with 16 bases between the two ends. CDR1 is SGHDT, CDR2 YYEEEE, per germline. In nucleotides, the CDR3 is TGTGCCAGCAGCTTGGGTCCCGGACTCCCCTTTGAAGCTTTCTTT. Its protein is CASSLGPGLPFEAFF.

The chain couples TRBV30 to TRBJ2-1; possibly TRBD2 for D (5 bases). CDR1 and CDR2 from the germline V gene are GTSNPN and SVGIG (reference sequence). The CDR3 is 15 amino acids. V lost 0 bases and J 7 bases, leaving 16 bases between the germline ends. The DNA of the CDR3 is TGTGCCTGGAGTGTGGGCAGCGGCAAATTAAATGAGCAGTTCTTC. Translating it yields CAWSVGSGKLNEQFF.

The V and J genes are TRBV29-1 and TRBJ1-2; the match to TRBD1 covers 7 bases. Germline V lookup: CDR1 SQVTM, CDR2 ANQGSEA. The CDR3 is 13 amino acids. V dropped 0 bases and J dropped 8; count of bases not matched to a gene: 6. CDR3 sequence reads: CSVEEGGAYGYTF. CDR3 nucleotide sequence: TGCAGCGTTGAAGAAGGGGGCGCTTACGGCTACACCTTC.

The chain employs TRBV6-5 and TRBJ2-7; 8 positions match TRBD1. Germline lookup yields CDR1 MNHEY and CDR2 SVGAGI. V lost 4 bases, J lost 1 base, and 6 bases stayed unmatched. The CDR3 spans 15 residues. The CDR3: CASSFDRGGSYEQYF. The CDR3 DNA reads TGTGCCAGCAGTTTCGACAGGGGAGGTTCCTACGAGCAGTACTTC.

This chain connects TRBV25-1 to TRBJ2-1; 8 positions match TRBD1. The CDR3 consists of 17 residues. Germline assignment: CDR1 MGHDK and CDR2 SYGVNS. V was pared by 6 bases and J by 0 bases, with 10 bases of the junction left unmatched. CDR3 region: CASSSDRGPSSYNEQFF. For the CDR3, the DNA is TGTGCCAGCAGCTCCGACAGGGGCCCGAGCTCCTACAATGAGCAGTTCTTC.

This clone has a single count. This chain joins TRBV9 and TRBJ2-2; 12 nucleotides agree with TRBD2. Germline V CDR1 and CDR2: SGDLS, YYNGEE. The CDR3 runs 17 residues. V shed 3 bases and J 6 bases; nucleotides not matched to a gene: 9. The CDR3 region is CASSGTRTSGVAGELFF. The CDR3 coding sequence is TGTGCCAGCAGCGGAACCAGGACTAGCGGGGTCGCCGGGGAGCTGTTTTTT.

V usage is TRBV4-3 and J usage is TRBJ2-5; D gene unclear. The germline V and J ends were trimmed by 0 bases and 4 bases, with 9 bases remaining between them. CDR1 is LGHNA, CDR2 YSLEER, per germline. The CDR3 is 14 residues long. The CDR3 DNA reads TGCGCCAGCAGCCAAGATAGGAGCTCAGAGACCCAGTACTTC. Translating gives CASSQDRSSETQYF.

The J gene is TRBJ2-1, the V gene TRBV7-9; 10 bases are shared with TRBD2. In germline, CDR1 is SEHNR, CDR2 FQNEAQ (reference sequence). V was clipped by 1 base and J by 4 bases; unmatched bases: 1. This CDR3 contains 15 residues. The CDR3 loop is CASSLGTSGYNEQFF. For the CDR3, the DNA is TGTGCCAGCAGCTTAGGGACTAGCGGATACAATGAGCAGTTCTTC.

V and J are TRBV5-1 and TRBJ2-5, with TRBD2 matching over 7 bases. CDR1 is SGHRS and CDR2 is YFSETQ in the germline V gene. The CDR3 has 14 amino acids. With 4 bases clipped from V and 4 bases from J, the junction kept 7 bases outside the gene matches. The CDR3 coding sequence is TGCGCCAGCAGCCCGTCGCGGGGGTCAGAGACCCAGTACTTC. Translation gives CASSPSRGSETQYF.

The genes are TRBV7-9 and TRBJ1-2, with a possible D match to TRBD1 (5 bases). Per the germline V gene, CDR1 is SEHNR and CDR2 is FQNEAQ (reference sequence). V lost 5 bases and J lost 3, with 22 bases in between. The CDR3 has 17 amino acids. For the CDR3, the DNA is TGTGCCAGCAGCGCCTTGGGTGGGGAGGGGATACACTATGGCTACACCTTC. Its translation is CASSALGGEGIHYGYTF.

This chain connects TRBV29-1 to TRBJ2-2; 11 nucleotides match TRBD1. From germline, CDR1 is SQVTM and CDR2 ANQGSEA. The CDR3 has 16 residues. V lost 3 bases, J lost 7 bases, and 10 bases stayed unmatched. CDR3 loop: CSVEPVDRGQIGELFF. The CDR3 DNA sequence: TGCAGCGTTGAGCCCGTGGACAGGGGGCAAATCGGGGAGCTGTTTTTT.